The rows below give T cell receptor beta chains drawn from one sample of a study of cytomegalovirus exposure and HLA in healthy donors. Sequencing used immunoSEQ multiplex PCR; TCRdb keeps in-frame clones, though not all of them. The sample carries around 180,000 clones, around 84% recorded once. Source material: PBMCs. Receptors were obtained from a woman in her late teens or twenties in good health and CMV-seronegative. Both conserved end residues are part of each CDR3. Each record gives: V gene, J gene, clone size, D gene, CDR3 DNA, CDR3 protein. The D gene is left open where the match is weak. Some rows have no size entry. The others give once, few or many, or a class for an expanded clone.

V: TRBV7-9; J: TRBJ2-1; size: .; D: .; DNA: TGTGCCAGCAGCCACGGGAGCTCCTACAATGAGCAGTTCTTC; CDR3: CASSHGSSYNEQFF
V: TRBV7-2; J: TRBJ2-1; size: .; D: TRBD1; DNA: TGTGCCAGCAGCCTCGGGACAGAGTACAATGAGCAGTTCTTC; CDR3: CASSLGTEYNEQFF
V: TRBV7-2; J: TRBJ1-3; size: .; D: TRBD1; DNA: TGTGCCAGCAGCTCGTGGACAGGGACCGGAAACACCATATATTTT; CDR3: CASSSWTGTGNTIYF
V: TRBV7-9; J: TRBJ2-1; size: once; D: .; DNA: TGTGCCAGCAGCTTATTGAGGGATGAGCAGTTCTTC; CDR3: CASSLLRDEQFF
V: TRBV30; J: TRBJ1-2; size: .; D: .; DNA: TGTGCCTGGAGTGTACGATTTCTGTCAGACTACACCTTC; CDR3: CAWSVRFLSDYTF
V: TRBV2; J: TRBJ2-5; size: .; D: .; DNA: TGTGCCAGCAGGAGGGGGAGTCAAGAGACCCAGTACTTC; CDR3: CASRRGSQETQYF
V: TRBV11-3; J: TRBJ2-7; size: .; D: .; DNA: TGTGCCAGCAGCCCGACCCGGGGAGCCGAGCAGTACTTC; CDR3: CASSPTRGAEQYF
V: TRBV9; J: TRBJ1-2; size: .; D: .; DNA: TGTGCCAGCAGCGTAGATTGGGGGCTAGATGGCTACACCTTC; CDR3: CASSVDWGLDGYTF
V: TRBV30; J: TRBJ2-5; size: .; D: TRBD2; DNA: TGTGCCTGGAGCCCGGGACTAGCGGGAGTTTGGGAGACCCAGTACTTC; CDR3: CAWSPGLAGVWETQYF
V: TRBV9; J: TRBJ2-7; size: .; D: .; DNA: TGTGCCAGCAGCGTAGAAGGCAGTTCGTTCGGGGACGAGCAGTACTTC; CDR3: CASSVEGSSFGDEQYF
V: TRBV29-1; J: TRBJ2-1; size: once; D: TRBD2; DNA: TGCAGCGAGAGGGAACAACCAAGTGAACCGGGACTAGCGGGGTACAATGAGCAGTTCTTC; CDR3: CSEREQPSEPGLAGYNEQFF
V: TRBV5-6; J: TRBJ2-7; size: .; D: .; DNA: TGTGCCAGCAGCTTGGCCCCTAGCGTCACCTACGAGCAGTACTTC; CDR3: CASSLAPSVTYEQYF
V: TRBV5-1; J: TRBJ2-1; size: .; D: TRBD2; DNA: TGCGCCAGCAGCCAGACTAGCGGGACGTACAATGAGCAGTTCTTC; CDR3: CASSQTSGTYNEQFF
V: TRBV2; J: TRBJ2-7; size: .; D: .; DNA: TGTGCCAGCAACCAAGGGGGGGCTAGCTCCTACGAGCAGTACTTC; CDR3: CASNQGGASSYEQYF
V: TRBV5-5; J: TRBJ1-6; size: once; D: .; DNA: TGTGCCAGCAGCTTGACAGGGAGGGATAATTCACCCCTCCACTTT; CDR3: CASSLTGRDNSPLHF
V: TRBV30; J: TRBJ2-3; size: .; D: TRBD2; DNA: TGTGCCTGGAGGATTGGCGGGAGGCAGGATACGCAGTATTTT; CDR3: CAWRIGGRQDTQYF
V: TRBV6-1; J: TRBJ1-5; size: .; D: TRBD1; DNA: TGTGCCAGCAGTGGGGGACAGGATCGTCAGCCCCAGCATTTT; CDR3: CASSGGQDRQPQHF
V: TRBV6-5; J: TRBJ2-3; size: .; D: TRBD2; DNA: TGTGCCAGCAGCCTCATGACTAGCGGTACAGATACGCAGTATTTT; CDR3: CASSLMTSGTDTQYF
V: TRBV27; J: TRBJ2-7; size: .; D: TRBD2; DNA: TGTGCCAGCAGTTGGGTACTAGCGGGCACCTACGAGCAGTACTTC; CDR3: CASSWVLAGTYEQYF
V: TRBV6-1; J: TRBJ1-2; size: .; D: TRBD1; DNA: TGTGCCAGCAGGCGGACAGGGATAATGTTCTATGGCTACACCTTC; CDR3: CASRRTGIMFYGYTF
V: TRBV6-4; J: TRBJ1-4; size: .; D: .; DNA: TGTGCCAGCAGTGACCCGCGGGGGGAAGAAAAACTGTTTTTT; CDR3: CASSDPRGEEKLFF
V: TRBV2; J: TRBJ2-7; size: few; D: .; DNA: TGTGCCAGCAGCCCCGTCTACGAGCAGTACTTC; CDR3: CASSPVYEQYF
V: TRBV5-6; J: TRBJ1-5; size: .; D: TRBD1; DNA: TGTGCCAGCAGCTCGACAGGGGTCGATCAGCCCCAGCATTTT; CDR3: CASSSTGVDQPQHF
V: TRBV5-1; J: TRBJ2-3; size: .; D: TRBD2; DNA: TGCGCCAGCAGCCGTGGAGCTAGCGGGAGGATAGGGACAGATACGCAGTATTTT; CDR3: CASSRGASGRIGTDTQYF
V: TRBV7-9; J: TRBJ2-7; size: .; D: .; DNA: TGTGCCAGCAGCCTTAACTACGAGCAGTACTTC; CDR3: CASSLNYEQYF
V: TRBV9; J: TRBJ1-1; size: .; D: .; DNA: TGTGCCAGCAGCGTAGGTACGTTGGGACACCCGGGGACTGAAGCTTTCTTT; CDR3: CASSVGTLGHPGTEAFF
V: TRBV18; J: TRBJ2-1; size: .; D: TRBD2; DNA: TGTGCCAGCTCCCTCGGGGAGGGCCCCAATGAGCAGTTCTTC; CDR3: CASSLGEGPNEQFF
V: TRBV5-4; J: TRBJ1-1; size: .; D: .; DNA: TGTGCCAGCAGCCCGGGAGGGGTGAACACTGAAGCTTTCTTT; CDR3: CASSPGGVNTEAFF
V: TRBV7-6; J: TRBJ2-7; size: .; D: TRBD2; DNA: TGTGCCAGCAGCTTAACCCGGGGGGACGAGCAGTACTTC; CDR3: CASSLTRGDEQYF
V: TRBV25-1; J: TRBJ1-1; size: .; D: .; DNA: TGTGCCTCAATTGGGGGGGCTGAAGCTTTCTTT; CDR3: CASIGGAEAFF
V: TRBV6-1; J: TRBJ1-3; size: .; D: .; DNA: TGTGCCAGCAGTCATTACACCATCCGAGGAAACACCATATATTTT; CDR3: CASSHYTIRGNTIYF
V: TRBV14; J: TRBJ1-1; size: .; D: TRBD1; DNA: TGTGCCAGCAGTCGCGTCAGACAGGGGGAAGCTTTCTTT; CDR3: CASSRVRQGEAFF
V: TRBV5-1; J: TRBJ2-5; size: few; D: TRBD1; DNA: TGCGCCAGCAGCTTGGGGTACGGACAGGGCGGTCAAGAGACCCAGTACTTC; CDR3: CASSLGYGQGGQETQYF
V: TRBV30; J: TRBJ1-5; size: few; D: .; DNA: TGTGCCTGGAGTTCGCCAGGGTTATACGGCAATCAGCCCCAGCATTTT; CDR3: CAWSSPGLYGNQPQHF
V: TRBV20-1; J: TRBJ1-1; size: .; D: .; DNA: TGCAGTGCTAGACAGAACACTGAAGCTTTCTTT; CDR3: CSARQNTEAFF
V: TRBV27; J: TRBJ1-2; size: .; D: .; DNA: TGTGCCAGCAGTTTCAGAAGCGCTAACTATGGCTACACCTTC; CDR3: CASSFRSANYGYTF
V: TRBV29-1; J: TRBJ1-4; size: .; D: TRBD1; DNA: TGCAGCGTTGCTTCACAGGGGGCTTCTAATGAAAAACTGTTTTTT; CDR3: CSVASQGASNEKLFF
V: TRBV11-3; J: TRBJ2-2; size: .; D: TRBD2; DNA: TGTGCCAGCAGCTCCAACGGGGGGGTCGGGAACACCGGGGAGCTGTTTTTT; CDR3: CASSSNGGVGNTGELFF
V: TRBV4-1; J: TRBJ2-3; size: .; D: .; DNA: TGCGCCAGCAGCCAAGATCAGTGGGGAGGCGACACAGATACGCAGTATTTT; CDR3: CASSQDQWGGDTDTQYF
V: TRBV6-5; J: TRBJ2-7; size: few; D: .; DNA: TGTGCCAGCGTCAGGGGGGCCGAAGCAGGCGAGCAGTACTTC; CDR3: CASVRGAEAGEQYF
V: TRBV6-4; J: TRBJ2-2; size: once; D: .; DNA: TGTGCCAGCAGTGTTTCCAGCGCGAACACCGGGGAGCTGTTTTTT; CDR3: CASSVSSANTGELFF
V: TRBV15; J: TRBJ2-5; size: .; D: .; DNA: TGTGCCACCAGCAGGGACAGCCAAGAGACCCAGTACTTC; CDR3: CATSRDSQETQYF
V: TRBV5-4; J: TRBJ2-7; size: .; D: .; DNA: TGTGCCAGCAGCTTGGGGCTGATGGACGAGCAGTACTTC; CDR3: CASSLGLMDEQYF
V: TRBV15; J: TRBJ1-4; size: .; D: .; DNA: TGTGCCACCAGCTCGCGGGGGGGGGCGGTTGAAAAACTGTTTTTT; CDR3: CATSSRGGAVEKLFF
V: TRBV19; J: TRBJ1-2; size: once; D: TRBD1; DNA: TGTGCCAGTAGTTCGGACAGGTTGGCGGGCGGCTACACCTTC; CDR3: CASSSDRLAGGYTF
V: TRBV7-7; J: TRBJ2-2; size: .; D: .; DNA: TGTGCTAGCAGCCCCTCGGGGATCGGGGAGCTGTTTTTT; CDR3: CASSPSGIGELFF
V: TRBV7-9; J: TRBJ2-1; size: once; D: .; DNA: TGTGCCAGCATCGCGGGGCTACTTCTTTACAATGAGCAGTTCTTC; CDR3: CASIAGLLLYNEQFF
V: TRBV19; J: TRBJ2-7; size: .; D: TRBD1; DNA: TGTGCCAGTAGTATAGCCGGGACAGGGCTCTACGAGCAGTACTTC; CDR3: CASSIAGTGLYEQYF
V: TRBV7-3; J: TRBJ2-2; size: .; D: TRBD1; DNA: TGTGCCAGCAGCTCTCCGTCGCAGGGGGCAACCGGGGAGCTGTTTTTT; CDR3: CASSSPSQGATGELFF
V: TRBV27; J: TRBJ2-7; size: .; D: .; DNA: TGTGCCAGCACCCCCGGACTGAAACCCTACGAGCAGTACTTC; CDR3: CASTPGLKPYEQYF
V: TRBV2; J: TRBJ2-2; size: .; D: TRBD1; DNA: TGTGCCAGCAGTAAAGGGGGCGGTTCTAACACCGGGGAGCTGTTTTTT; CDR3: CASSKGGGSNTGELFF